Listed here are 12 T cell receptor beta chains from one sample, sequenced in a study of technical replicates of blood from a few donors. The protocol was immunoSEQ multiplex PCR, while the TCRdb copy is restricted to in-frame clones and leaves out a portion. The table includes about 49,000 clones, 80% to 95% detected once. The material sequenced was PBMCs. Source of these receptors: a human donor in good health. Some clones in this sample may be carry-over from other donors' samples.

The chain employs TRBV4-3 and TRBJ1-1; D remains unclear. Germline assignment: CDR1 LGHNA and CDR2 YSLEER. V dropped 8 bases and J dropped 3 bases, with 13 bases sitting between them. The CDR3 spans 13 residues. The CDR3 nucleotides read TGCGCCAGCGGCTACAGTTATTACACTGAAGCTTTCTTT. This translates into CASGYSYYTEAFF.

This sequence joins TRBV19 and TRBJ1-6; 8 positions agree with TRBD1. This CDR3 spans 15 amino acids. Germline V gene lookup returns CDR1 LNHDA and CDR2 SQIVND (reference sequence). The V gene end was trimmed by 4 bases and the J gene end by 7 bases; junction bases not matched to a gene: 6. The CDR3 region is CASSTDRVRNSPLHF. As DNA, the CDR3 is TGTGCCAGTAGTACGGACAGGGTTCGGAATTCACCCCTCCACTTT.

The chain links TRBV18 to TRBJ1-1, with 8 bases that match TRBD1. Germline V gene sequence: CDR1 KGHSH, CDR2 LQKENI. V was pared by 5 bases and J by 7 bases, with 9 bases of the junction left unmatched. The CDR3 spans 14 residues. The CDR3 bases are TGTGCCAGCTCAGCACAGGGGGGGGTAGTTGAAGCTTTCTTT. This encodes CASSAQGGVVEAFF.

This clone appeared a few times. The rearrangement uses TRBV7-9 and TRBJ2-7; TRBD2 matches at 7 bases. This CDR3 spans 14 amino acids. V was clipped by 5 bases and J by 2 bases; unmatched bases: 6. The germline V gene has CDR1 SEHNR and CDR2 FQNEAQ (reference sequence). CDR3 amino acids: CASSPEAGPYEQYF. As DNA, the CDR3 is TGTGCCAGCAGCCCGGAAGCGGGGCCCTACGAGCAGTACTTC.

This chain uses TRBV4-2 with TRBJ1-4; 10 bases align to TRBD1. Unmatched junction bases numbered 3, after V lost 0 bases and J lost 8 bases. Germline CDR1 and CDR2: LGHNA and YNFKEQ. CDR3 length equals 15 residues. CDR3 amino acids: CASSQDGTGDEKLFF. The CDR3 region has the DNA TGTGCCAGCAGCCAAGATGGGACAGGGGACGAAAAACTGTTTTTT.

This clone was counted only a few times. The chain joins TRBV6-5 to TRBJ2-3, with TRBD2 identical over 10 bases. The CDR3 covers 15 residues. V lost 6 bases and J lost 0; bases outside the gene matches: 3. CDR1 MNHEY and CDR2 SVGAGI come from the germline V gene. CDR3 bases: TGTGCCAGCAGCCGGACTAGCGGAAGCACAGATACGCAGTATTTT. This gives the protein CASSRTSGSTDTQYF.

The chain recombines TRBV5-6 with TRBJ2-7, with a possible D match to TRBD2 (6 bases). With 4 bases removed from V and 2 bases from J, the gap between germline ends came to 13 bases. Looked up from germline, CDR1 is SGHDT and CDR2 is YYEEEE. CDR3 size: 14 residues. The CDR3 here is CASSRGGPAYEQYF. CDR3 coding DNA: TGTGCCAGCAGCAGAGGAGGGCCGGCCTACGAGCAGTACTTC.

This chain uses TRBV13 with TRBJ2-7, with 9 nucleotides matching TRBD1. The CDR3 loop spans 16 amino acids. CDR1 is PRHDT and CDR2 is FYEKMQ in the germline V gene (reference sequence). J lost 2 bases, V lost 4 bases, and 9 bases had no gene match. The CDR3 coding sequence is TGTGCCAGCAGCTCCTTGGCGGGACAGGGAACCTACGAGCAGTACTTC. Its translation is CASSSLAGQGTYEQYF.

The rearrangement joins TRBV5-1 to TRBJ1-4; TRBD1 agrees at 7 bases. Germline values: CDR1 SGHRS, CDR2 YFSETQ. Trimming cost V 4 bases and J 4 bases; bases outside gene matches: 7. The length of the CDR3 is 15 residues. DNA of the CDR3: TGCGCCAGCAGCCAATCGACAGGGAGTAATGAAAAACTGTTTTTT. It codes for CASSQSTGSNEKLFF.

This chain joins TRBV7-7 and TRBJ2-2, with TRBD2 identical over 9 bases. The length of the CDR3 is 15 residues. Germline assignment: CDR1 SSHAT and CDR2 FNYEAQ (reference sequence). Unmatched junction bases numbered 3, after V lost 5 bases and J lost 2 bases. The CDR3, as DNA: TGTGCCAGCAGCACCGGGACTAGCAACACCGGGGAGCTGTTTTTT. Encoded protein: CASSTGTSNTGELFF.

The genes are TRBV18 and TRBJ1-1; TRBD1 might be the D (5 bases). The ends were cut back, 2 bases at V and 0 bases at J, with 10 bases in the middle. The germline V gene has CDR1 KGHSH and CDR2 LQKENI. The CDR3 runs to 15 residues. CDR3 protein: CASSPGHGMNTEAFF. CDR3 DNA sequence: TGTGCCAGCTCACCAGGACATGGGATGAACACTGAAGCTTTCTTT.

The rearrangement links TRBV7-2 to TRBJ2-7; D might be TRBD1 (5 bases). CDR1 is SGHTA and CDR2 is FQGNSA in the germline V gene. The length of the CDR3 is 14 residues. The ends were cut back, 3 bases at V and 2 bases at J, with 11 bases in the middle. Here the CDR3 reads CASSFGHSAYEQYF. In nucleotides, the CDR3 is TGTGCCAGCAGCTTCGGACACAGCGCCTACGAGCAGTACTTC.